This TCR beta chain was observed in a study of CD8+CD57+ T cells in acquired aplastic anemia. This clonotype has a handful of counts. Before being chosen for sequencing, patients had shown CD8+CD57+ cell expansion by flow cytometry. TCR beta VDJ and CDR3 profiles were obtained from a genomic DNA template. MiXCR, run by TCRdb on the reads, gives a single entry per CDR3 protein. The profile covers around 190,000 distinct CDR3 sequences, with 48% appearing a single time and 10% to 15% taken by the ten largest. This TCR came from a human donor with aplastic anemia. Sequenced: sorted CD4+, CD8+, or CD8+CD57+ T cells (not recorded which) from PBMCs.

CDR3 DNA sequence: TGTGCCATCAGTGAGTCGATACCGAGTGAGCAGTTCTTC. Residues: CAISESIPSEQFF. The chain uses TRBV10-3 and TRBJ2-1; D remains unclear. CDR3 size: 13 residues. Germline V lookup: CDR1 ENHRY, CDR2 SYGVKD. V dropped 0 bases and J dropped 9 bases, with 9 bases sitting between them.